The sequence of this TCR beta chain was determined in a study of blood T cell repertoires in COVID-19. Overall study context: Acute and convalescent COVID-19 samples came from the United States, Italy and Spain. T cells, B-cell-depleted T cells, or PBMCs supplied cDNA or gDNA.

The CDR3 covers 13 residues. V lost 2 bases, J lost 9 bases, and 8 bases lay in between. The germline V gene has CDR1 WNHNN and CDR2 SYGVQD (reference sequence). This clone was seen more than once but under ten times. In the authors' methods: Nucleated cell counts were estimated from reference gene primer amplification. The table came from immunoSEQ multiplex PCR; TCRdb's copy has only in-frame clones and leaves some out. The V and J calls and clone size come from that table; D and trimming were worked out from the DNA. The repertoire holds approximately 170,000 clones, with around 82% as singletons. Sequenced sample: peripheral blood. The receptor was isolated from a human donor with acute or convalescent COVID-19. The donor label of this sample is uncertain. This chain links TRBV10-1 with TRBJ1-6, with D perhaps TRBD1 (6 bases). CDR3 sequence (DNA): TGCGCCAGCAGTGAGATACAGGGTTCACCCCTCCACTTT. Encoded protein: CASSEIQGSPLHF.